This TCR beta chain derives from a study of identical twins. Study results and caveats: Because invariant MAIT and iNKT cells could be present, zero-insertion analyses could be partly confounded.

Germline V lookup: CDR1 SGHRS, CDR2 YFSETQ. CDR3 length: 14 amino acids. Trimming took 0 bases from V and 2 from J, leaving 9 bases between them. TCRdb processed the 5' RACE reads anew with MiXCR; each CDR3 protein has one entry. This table holds some 500,000 distinct CDR3 sequences, 22% found once. Comment on this clonotype: What it binds is unknown.

A further study also used this sample, focusing on T cells expressing NK-cell markers. Turning to that study: Within the sequenced cohort of eight donors, seven exhibited HCMV seropositivity and one was seronegative.

This TCR derives from a woman in her late teens or twenties in good health. The sample comprised CD4+ T cells sorted from blood. V usage is TRBV5-1 and J usage is TRBJ2-7; D might be TRBD2 (5 bases). The CDR3 bases are TGCGCCAGCAGCTTGGTGTCCGGGACCTACGAGCAGTACTTC. Protein product: CASSLVSGTYEQYF.